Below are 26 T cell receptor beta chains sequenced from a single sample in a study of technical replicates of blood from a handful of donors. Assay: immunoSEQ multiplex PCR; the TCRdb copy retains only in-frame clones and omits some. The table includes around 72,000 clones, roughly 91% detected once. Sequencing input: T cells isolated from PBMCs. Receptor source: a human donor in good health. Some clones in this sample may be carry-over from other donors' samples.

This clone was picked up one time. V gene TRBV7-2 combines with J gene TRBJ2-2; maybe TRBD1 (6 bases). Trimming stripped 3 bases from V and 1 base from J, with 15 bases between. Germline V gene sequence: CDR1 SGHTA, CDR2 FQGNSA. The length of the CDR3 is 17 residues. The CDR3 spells CASSFPSGTQNTGELFF. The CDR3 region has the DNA TGTGCCAGCAGCTTCCCCTCCGGGACACAGAACACCGGGGAGCTGTTTTTT.

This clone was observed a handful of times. The CDR3 DNA follows: TGTGCCAGCAGAGAGACACACATTAACACTGAAGCTTTCTTT. Protein product: CASRETHINTEAFF. V gene TRBV28 combines with J gene TRBJ1-1; D unresolved. Germline CDR1 reads MDHEN; CDR2 reads SYDVKM. With 6 bases removed from V and 2 bases from J, the gap between germline ends came to 13 bases. The length of the CDR3 is 14 residues.

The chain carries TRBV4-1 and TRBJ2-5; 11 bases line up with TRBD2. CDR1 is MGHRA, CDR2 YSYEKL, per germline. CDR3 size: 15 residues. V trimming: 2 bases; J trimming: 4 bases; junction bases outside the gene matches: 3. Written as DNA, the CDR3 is TGCGCCAGCAGCCAACTCGGACTAGCGGGAGAGACCCAGTACTTC. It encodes CASSQLGLAGETQYF.

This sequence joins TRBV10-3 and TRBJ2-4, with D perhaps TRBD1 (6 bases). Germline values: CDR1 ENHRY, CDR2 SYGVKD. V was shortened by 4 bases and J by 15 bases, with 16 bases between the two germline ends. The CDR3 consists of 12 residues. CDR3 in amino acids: CAISGGGPGRYF. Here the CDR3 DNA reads TGTGCCATCAGTGGTGGGGGCCCCGGACGGTACTTC.

CDR3 DNA sequence: TGCGCCAGCAGCTCCAAACTAACGACAGGACAGAACACCGGGGAGCTGTTTTTT. As protein: CASSSKLTTGQNTGELFF. The V and J genes are TRBV5-1 and TRBJ2-2; possibly TRBD1 for D (6 bases). The germline V gene encodes CDR1 SGHRS and CDR2 YFSETQ. This CDR3 has 18 amino acids. V was cut by 3 bases and J by 1 base, with 19 bases left in between.

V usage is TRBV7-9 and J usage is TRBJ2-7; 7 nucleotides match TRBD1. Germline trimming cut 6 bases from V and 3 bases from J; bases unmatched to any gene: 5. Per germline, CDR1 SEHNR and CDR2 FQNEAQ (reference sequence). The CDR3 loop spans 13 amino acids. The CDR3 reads CASSHDRDYEQYF. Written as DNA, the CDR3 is TGTGCCAGCAGTCATGACAGGGACTACGAGCAGTACTTC.

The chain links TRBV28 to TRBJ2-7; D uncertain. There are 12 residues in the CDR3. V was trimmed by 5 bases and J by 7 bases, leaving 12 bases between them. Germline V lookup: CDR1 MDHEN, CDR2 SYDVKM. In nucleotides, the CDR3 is TGTGCCAGCAGTGGGCCAGGTGGGGAGCAGTACTTC. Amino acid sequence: CASSGPGGEQYF.

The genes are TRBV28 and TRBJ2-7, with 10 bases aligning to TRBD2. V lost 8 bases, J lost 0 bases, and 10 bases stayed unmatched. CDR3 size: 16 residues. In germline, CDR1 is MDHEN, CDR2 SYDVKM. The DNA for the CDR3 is TGTGCCAGCGGATTGTCAAGACTAGCGGGCTCCTACGAGCAGTACTTC. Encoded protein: CASGLSRLAGSYEQYF.

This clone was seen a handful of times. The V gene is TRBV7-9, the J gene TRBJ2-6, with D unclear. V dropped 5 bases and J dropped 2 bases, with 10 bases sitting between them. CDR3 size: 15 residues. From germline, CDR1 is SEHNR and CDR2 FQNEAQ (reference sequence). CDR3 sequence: CASSPDFAGANVLTF. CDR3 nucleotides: TGTGCCAGCAGCCCCGACTTTGCTGGGGCCAACGTCCTGACTTTC. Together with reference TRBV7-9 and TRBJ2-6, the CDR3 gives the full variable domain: DTGVSQNPRHKITKRGQNVTFRCDPISEHNRLYWYRQTLGQGPEFLTYFQNEAQLEKSRLLSDRFSAERPKGSFSTLEIQRTEQGDSAMYLCASSPDFAGANVLTFGAGSRLTVL.

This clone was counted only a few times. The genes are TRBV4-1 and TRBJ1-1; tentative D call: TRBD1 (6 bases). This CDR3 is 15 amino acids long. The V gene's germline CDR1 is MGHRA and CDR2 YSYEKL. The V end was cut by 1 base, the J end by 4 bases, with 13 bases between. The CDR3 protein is CASSQAEGDGTEAFF. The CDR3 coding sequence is TGCGCCAGCAGCCAAGCCGAGGGGGATGGCACTGAAGCTTTCTTT.

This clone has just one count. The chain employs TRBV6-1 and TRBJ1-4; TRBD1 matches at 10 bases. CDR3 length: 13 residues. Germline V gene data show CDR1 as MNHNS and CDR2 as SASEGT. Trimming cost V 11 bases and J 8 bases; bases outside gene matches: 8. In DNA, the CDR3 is TGTGCCGGACGACAGGGGGCTGGAGAAAAACTGTTTTTT. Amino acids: CAGRQGAGEKLFF.

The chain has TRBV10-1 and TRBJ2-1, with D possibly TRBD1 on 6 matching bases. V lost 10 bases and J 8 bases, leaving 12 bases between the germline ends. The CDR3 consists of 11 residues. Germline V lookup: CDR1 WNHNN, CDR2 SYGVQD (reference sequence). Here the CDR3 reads CATGHRDEQFF. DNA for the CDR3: TGCGCCACCGGACACAGGGATGAGCAGTTCTTC.

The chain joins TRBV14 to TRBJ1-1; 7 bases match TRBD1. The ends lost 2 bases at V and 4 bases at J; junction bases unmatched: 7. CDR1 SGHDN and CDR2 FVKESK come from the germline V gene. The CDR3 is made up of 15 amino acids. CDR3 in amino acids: CASSQQQGYGTEAFF. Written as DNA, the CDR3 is TGTGCCAGCAGCCAACAACAGGGGTATGGCACTGAAGCTTTCTTT.

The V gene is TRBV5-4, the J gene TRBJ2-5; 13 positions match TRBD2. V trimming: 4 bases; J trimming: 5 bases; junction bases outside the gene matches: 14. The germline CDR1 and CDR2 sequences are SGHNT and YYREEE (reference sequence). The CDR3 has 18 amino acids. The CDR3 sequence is CASSLKLAGGPMVETQYF. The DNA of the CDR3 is TGTGCCAGCAGCCTCAAACTAGCGGGGGGGCCCATGGTGGAGACCCAGTACTTC.

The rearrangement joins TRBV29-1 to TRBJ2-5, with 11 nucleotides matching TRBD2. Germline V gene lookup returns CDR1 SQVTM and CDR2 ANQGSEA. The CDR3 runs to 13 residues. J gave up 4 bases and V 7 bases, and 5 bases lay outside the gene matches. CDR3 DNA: TGCAGCGCCAGACTAGCGGGGATAGAGACCCAGTACTTC. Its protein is CSARLAGIETQYF. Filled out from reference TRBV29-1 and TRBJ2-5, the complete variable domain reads SAVISQKPSRDICQRGTSLTIQCQVDSQVTMMFWYRQQPGQSLTLIATANQGSEATYESGFVIDKFPISRPNLTFSTLTVSNMSPEDSSIYLCSARLAGIETQYFGPGTRLLVL.

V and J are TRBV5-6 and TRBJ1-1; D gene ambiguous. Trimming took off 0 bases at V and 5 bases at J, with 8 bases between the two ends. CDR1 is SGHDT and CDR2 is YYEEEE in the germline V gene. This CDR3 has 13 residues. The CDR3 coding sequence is TGTGCCAGCAGCTTGGAGGCGCGGACTGAAGCTTTCTTT. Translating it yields CASSLEARTEAFF.

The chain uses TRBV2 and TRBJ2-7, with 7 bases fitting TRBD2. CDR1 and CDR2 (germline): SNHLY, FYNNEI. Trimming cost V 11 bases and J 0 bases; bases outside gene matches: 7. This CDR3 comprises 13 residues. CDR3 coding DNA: TGTGCCTGCCCCAGGGACTACTCCTACGAGCAGTACTTC. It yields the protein CACPRDYSYEQYF.

The CDR3 nucleotides read TGTGCCAGCAGCTTAGGAGGGGGGGCTACCTACAATGAGCAGTTCTTC. This codes for CASSLGGGATYNEQFF. The gene calls are TRBV11-2 and TRBJ2-1; D is possibly TRBD2 (7 bases). This CDR3 contains 16 residues. The V end lost 1 base, the J end lost 2 bases, and 12 bases lay between the germline ends. CDR1 and CDR2 (germline): SGHAT, FQNNGV.

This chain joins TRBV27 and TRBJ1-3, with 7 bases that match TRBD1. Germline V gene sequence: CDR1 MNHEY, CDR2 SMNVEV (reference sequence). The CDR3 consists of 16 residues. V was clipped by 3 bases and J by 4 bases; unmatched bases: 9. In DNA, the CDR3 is TGTGCCAGCAGTTTCAACAGGGGATTATCAGGAAACACCATATATTTT. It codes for CASSFNRGLSGNTIYF.

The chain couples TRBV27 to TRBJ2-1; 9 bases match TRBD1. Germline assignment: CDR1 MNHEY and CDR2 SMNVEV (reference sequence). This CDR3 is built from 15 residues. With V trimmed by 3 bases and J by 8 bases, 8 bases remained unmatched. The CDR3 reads CASSFPGQGLHEQFF. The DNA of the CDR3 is TGTGCCAGCAGTTTCCCGGGACAGGGCCTACATGAGCAGTTCTTC.

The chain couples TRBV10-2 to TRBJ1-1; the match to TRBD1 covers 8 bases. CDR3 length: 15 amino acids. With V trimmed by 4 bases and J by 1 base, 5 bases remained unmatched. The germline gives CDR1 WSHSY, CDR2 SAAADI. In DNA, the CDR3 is TGCGCCAGCAGTGGGGGGACAGGCTGGAACACTGAAGCTTTCTTT. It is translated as CASSGGTGWNTEAFF.

The CDR3 DNA follows: TGTGCCAGCAGACCGGCAGGGATCAACACTGAAGCTTTCTTT. Its translation: CASRPAGINTEAFF. V is TRBV6-1 and J is TRBJ1-1; D may be TRBD1 (5 bases). Trimming removed 6 bases from V and 2 bases from J, with 13 bases in between. Germline V CDR1 and CDR2: MNHNS, SASEGT. This CDR3 has 14 amino acids.

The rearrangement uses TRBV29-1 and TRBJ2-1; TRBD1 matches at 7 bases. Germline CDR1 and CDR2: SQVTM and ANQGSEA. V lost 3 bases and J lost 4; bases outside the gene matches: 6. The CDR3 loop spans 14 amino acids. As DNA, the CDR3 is TGCAGCGTTGATTGGACAGGAGCTTACAATGAGCAGTTCTTC. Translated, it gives CSVDWTGAYNEQFF.

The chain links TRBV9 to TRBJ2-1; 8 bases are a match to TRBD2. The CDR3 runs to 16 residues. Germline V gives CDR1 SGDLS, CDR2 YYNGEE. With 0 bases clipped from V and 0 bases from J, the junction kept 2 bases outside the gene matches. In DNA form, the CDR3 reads TGTGCCAGCAGCGTAGCAGGGACTAGCTCCTACAATGAGCAGTTCTTC. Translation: CASSVAGTSSYNEQFF.

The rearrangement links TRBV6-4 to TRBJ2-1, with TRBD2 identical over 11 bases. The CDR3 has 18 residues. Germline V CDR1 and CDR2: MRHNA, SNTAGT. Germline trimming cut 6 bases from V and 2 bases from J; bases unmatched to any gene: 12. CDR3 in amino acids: CASSPSLAGGPPYNEQFF. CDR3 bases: TGTGCCAGCAGCCCATCCCTAGCGGGAGGACCTCCCTACAATGAGCAGTTCTTC.

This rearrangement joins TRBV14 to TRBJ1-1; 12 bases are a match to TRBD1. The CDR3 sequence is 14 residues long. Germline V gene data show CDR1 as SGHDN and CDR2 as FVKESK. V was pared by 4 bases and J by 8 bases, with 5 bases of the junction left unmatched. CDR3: CASSPGQGASEAFF. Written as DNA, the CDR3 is TGTGCCAGCAGCCCGGGACAGGGGGCTTCAGAAGCTTTCTTT.